Shown below are 18 T cell receptor beta chains from a single sample sequenced in a study of OX40 agonist ivuxolimab in advanced cancers. TCRdb's table, derived via immunoSEQ multiplex PCR, lists solely in-frame clones and lacks some. Found here are some 47,000 clones, around 74% of them singletons; the top ten hold approximately 2%. This material consisted of CD4+ or CD8+ T cells sorted from blood, taken in a trial of the OX40 agonist ivuxolimab. The receptors derive from an adult with an advanced solid tumor such as melanoma, head and neck, liver or kidney cancer.

The rearrangement joins TRBV2 to TRBJ2-2; tentative D call: TRBD2 (5 bases). CDR3 size: 17 residues. Looked up from germline, CDR1 is SNHLY and CDR2 is FYNNEI. V dropped 2 bases and J dropped 2 bases, with 15 bases sitting between them. Here the CDR3 DNA reads TGTGCCAGCAGTGAACGAGGGCTCCTTCTCAACACCGGGGAGCTGTTTTTT. Translation gives CASSERGLLLNTGELFF.

V and J are TRBV5-6 and TRBJ2-5, with D hard to call. Germline V gene data show CDR1 as SGHDT and CDR2 as YYEEEE. With 0 bases removed from V and 4 bases from J, the gap between germline ends came to 7 bases. The CDR3 runs to 13 residues. The CDR3 protein is CASSLDTGETQYF. The DNA of the CDR3 is TGTGCCAGCAGCTTGGACACGGGAGAGACCCAGTACTTC.

V usage is TRBV6-6 and J usage is TRBJ1-2, with D possibly TRBD1 on 5 matching bases. With 2 bases removed from V and 0 bases from J, the gap between germline ends came to 10 bases. The CDR3 consists of 15 residues. Germline assignment: CDR1 MNHNY and CDR2 SVGAGI (reference sequence). As DNA, the CDR3 is TGTGCCAGCAGTTACCCAGGGACCTCTAACTATGGCTACACCTTC. It specifies CASSYPGTSNYGYTF.

V and J are TRBV25-1 and TRBJ2-1; 7 bases align to TRBD2. Germline CDR1 and CDR2: MGHDK and SYGVNS. This CDR3 comprises 14 residues. With 8 bases clipped from V and 2 bases from J, the junction kept 6 bases outside the gene matches. The CDR3, as DNA: TGTGCCAGCGGCTGGGGGGGAACCTACAATGAGCAGTTCTTC. This encodes CASGWGGTYNEQFF. The whole variable domain, filled in from reference TRBV25-1 and TRBJ2-1, reads EADIYQTPRYLVIGTGKKITLECSQTMGHDKMYWYQQDPGMELHLIHYSYGVNSTEKGDLSSESTVSRIRTEHFPLTLESARPSHTSQYLCASGWGGTYNEQFFGPGTRLTVL.

This chain links TRBV2 with TRBJ1-2, with no clear D. The V and J ends lost 2 bases and 6 bases respectively, with 4 bases between them. The CDR3 extends over 11 amino acids. The germline CDR1 and CDR2 sequences are SNHLY and FYNNEI. The CDR3 loop reads CASSEIDGYTF. The CDR3 nucleotides are TGTGCCAGCAGTGAAATCGATGGCTACACCTTC.

The chain couples TRBV6-5 to TRBJ2-2; D is perhaps TRBD1 (5 bases). The CDR3 is 15 amino acids. Deletions cut 2 bases from V and 3 bases from J, with 10 bases between. Germline assignment: CDR1 MNHEY and CDR2 SVGAGI. CDR3 residues: CASSYVGPDTGELFF. The CDR3 coding sequence is TGTGCCAGCAGTTACGTGGGGCCGGACACCGGGGAGCTGTTTTTT.

This sequence joins TRBV7-6 and TRBJ1-1; no firm D call. The length of the CDR3 is 13 residues. The germline V and J ends were trimmed by 6 bases and 2 bases, with 10 bases remaining between them. Germline assignment: CDR1 SGHVS and CDR2 FNYEAQ. For the CDR3, the DNA is TGTGCCAGCAGTAAAGCGGAAAACACTGAAGCTTTCTTT. This codes for CASSKAENTEAFF.

This clone turned up a few times. The gene calls are TRBV6-4 and TRBJ2-1; 11 positions agree with TRBD2. This CDR3 is 15 amino acids long. CDR1 MRHNA and CDR2 SNTAGT come from the germline V gene. Trimming took 6 bases from V and 2 from J; bases not matched to a gene: 3. The CDR3 spells CASSQTSGAYNEQFF. In DNA form, the CDR3 reads TGTGCCAGCAGCCAGACTAGCGGGGCCTACAATGAGCAGTTCTTC.

CDR3 nucleotide sequence: TGTGCCAGCAGCTTAGCGGGACTAGCGGAAGAGACCCAGTACTTC. Its translation: CASSLAGLAEETQYF. The chain uses TRBV11-2 and TRBJ2-5; 11 bases match TRBD2. Per the germline V gene, CDR1 is SGHAT and CDR2 is FQNNGV. The J segment lost 3 bases and the V segment lost 1 base, leaving 1 base of the junction unmatched. This CDR3 spans 15 amino acids. Combining the CDR3 with reference TRBV11-2 and TRBJ2-5 gives the whole variable domain EAGVAQSPRYKIIEKRQSVAFWCNPISGHATLYWYQQILGQGPKLLIQFQNNGVVDDSQLPKDRFSAERLKGVDSTLKIQPAKLEDSAVYLCASSLAGLAEETQYFGPGTRLLVL.

The genes are TRBV7-3 and TRBJ1-2; TRBD1 matches 7 bases. CDR1 and CDR2 (germline): SGHTA, FQGTGA. The CDR3 sequence is 13 residues long. With V trimmed by 5 bases and J by 6 bases, 6 bases remained unmatched. CDR3 in DNA: TGTGCCAGCAGCACCCCTACAGGGGATGGCTACACCTTC. This gives the protein CASSTPTGDGYTF.

The chain couples TRBV30 to TRBJ2-7; 7 nucleotides match TRBD2. The ends lost 5 bases at V and 0 bases at J; junction bases unmatched: 13. In germline, CDR1 is GTSNPN, CDR2 SVGIG (reference sequence). The CDR3 covers 16 residues. CDR3 nucleotide sequence: TGTGCCTGGGGTTGGGCGGGAGCGACGAGCTCCTACGAGCAGTACTTC. Amino acid sequence: CAWGWAGATSSYEQYF.

J is TRBJ1-2 and V is TRBV18; D unclear. The CDR3 contains 14 residues. The germline gives CDR1 KGHSH, CDR2 LQKENI. The V end lost 0 bases, the J end lost 7 bases, and 12 bases lay between the germline ends. The DNA for the CDR3 is TGTGCCAGCTCACCACCGATGGATGCTTCTGGCTACACCTTC. Translating it yields CASSPPMDASGYTF.

Here the CDR3 DNA reads TGTGCTAGTGGTTTGGAGGGTCCGAAGCTACAATCTGAGCAGTTCTTC. Its translation: CASGLEGPKLQSEQFF. The J gene is TRBJ2-1, the V gene TRBV12-5, with unresolved D. The V gene's germline CDR1 is LGHNT and CDR2 FRNRAP. The CDR3 consists of 16 residues. V lost 1 base and J 9 bases, leaving 19 bases between the germline ends.

The CDR3 reads CASRRGGGKWTGELFF. DNA of the CDR3: TGTGCCAGCAGGCGGGGAGGGGGCAAGTGGACCGGGGAGCTGTTTTTT. The chain couples TRBV2 to TRBJ2-2; either TRBD1 or TRBD2 may fit D (7 bases each). The CDR3 runs 16 residues. Germline CDR1 SNHLY, CDR2 FYNNEI. V lost 6 bases and J 5 bases, leaving 19 bases between the germline ends. Complete variable domain (other parts from reference TRBV2 and TRBJ2-2): EPEVTQTPSHQVTQMGQEVILRCVPISNHLYFYWYRQILGQKVEFLVSFYNNEISEKSEIFDDQFSVERPDGSNFTLKIRSTKLEDSAMYFCASRRGGGKWTGELFFGEGSRLTVL.

The rearrangement joins TRBV7-2 to TRBJ1-1, with a tentative D call TRBD1 (5 bases). The CDR3 spans 13 residues. Germline assignment: CDR1 SGHTA and CDR2 FQGNSA. V was shortened by 6 bases and J by 1 base, with 9 bases between the two germline ends. The CDR3 sequence is CASSQGANTEAFF. The CDR3 coding sequence is TGTGCCAGCAGTCAGGGAGCGAACACTGAAGCTTTCTTT.

This clone is labeled as medium-sized. CDR3 coding DNA: TGCGCCAGCAGCTTGGTGGTGAACACTGAAGCTTTCTTT. As protein: CASSLVVNTEAFF. The rearrangement links TRBV5-1 to TRBJ1-1; D is ambiguous. In germline, CDR1 is SGHRS, CDR2 YFSETQ. The CDR3 totals 13 residues. V gave up 0 bases and J gave up 0 bases, with 3 bases separating them.

The genes are TRBV14 and TRBJ2-5, with 8 bases aligning to TRBD1. V gave up 4 bases and J gave up 4 bases; unmatched junction bases: 8. The CDR3 totals 15 residues. The germline V gene has CDR1 SGHDN and CDR2 FVKESK. CDR3 coding DNA: TGTGCCAGCAGCCTTTTGACAGGGGAGGTAGAGACCCAGTACTTC. It encodes CASSLLTGEVETQYF. Drawing the rest from reference TRBV14 and TRBJ2-5, the complete variable domain is EAGVTQFPSHSVIEKGQTVTLRCDPISGHDNLYWYRRVMGKEIKFLLHFVKESKQDESGMPNNRFLAERTGGTYSTLKVQPAELEDSGVYFCASSLLTGEVETQYFGPGTRLLVL.

In its sample, this clone was seen once. The chain is built from TRBV25-1 and TRBJ2-3, with TRBD2 matching 8 bases. The CDR3 runs to 15 residues. Germline loops: CDR1 MGHDK, CDR2 SYGVNS. The junction had 10 bases not matched to a gene; V was cut back by 10 bases and J by 1 base. The CDR3 coding sequence is TGTGCCACTGGTCGGGGGGGCGGACGCACAGATACGCAGTATTTT. Translated, it gives CATGRGGGRTDTQYF.